This paragraph covers one T cell receptor (beta chain) sequence. No antigen is known for it. The CDR3 extends 3 residues past the end of the read, so its final part is completed from the germline J gene. Deletions cut 1 base from V and 4 bases from J, with 13 bases between. Per the germline V gene, CDR1 is SGHDN and CDR2 is FVKESK. The CDR3 is made up of 15 amino acids. HPV was found by MY09/MY11 PCR and dot-blot genotyping. TCRdb's copy holds only in-frame clones and misses some; the assay was immunoSEQ multiplex PCR. Listed are about 27,000 clones; 20% to 25% falls within the top ten. This entry is derived from a study of T cells in women clearing cervical HPV infection. Study information: HLA type stays a possible confounder, typing being limited.

The study's findings and limits: Controls had more TRBV6-7 (0.16%) than cases (about 0.11%). Effector/memory and HPV-specific T cells were not isolated, and association timing is unknown.

This sequence was found in a woman aged 18 to 75 with a cervical HPV16 infection that either progressed to CIN3+ or cleared (not recorded which). The rearrangement uses TRBV14 and TRBJ1-2; weak D call: TRBD1 (5 bases). The sequencing input was blood buffy coat. The sequenced CDR3 bases are TGTGCCAGCAGCCAAGGGGGTGGCCAGGGCTATGGC. This sequence encodes CASSQGGGQGYG. The whole CDR3 region reads CASSQGGGQGYGYTF.